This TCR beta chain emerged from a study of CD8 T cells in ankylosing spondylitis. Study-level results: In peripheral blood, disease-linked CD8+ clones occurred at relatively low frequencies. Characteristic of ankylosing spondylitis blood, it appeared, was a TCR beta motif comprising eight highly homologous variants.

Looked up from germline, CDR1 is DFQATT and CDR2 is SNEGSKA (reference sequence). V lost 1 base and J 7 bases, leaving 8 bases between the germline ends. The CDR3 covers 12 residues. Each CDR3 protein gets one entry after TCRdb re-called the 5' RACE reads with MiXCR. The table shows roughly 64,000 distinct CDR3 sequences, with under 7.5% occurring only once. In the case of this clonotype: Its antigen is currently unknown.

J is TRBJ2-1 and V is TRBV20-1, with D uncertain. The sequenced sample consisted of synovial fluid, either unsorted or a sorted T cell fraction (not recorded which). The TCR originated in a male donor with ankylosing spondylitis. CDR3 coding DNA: TGCAGTGCTAGAGGAGGTGGGAATGAGCAGTTCTTC. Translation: CSARGGGNEQFF.